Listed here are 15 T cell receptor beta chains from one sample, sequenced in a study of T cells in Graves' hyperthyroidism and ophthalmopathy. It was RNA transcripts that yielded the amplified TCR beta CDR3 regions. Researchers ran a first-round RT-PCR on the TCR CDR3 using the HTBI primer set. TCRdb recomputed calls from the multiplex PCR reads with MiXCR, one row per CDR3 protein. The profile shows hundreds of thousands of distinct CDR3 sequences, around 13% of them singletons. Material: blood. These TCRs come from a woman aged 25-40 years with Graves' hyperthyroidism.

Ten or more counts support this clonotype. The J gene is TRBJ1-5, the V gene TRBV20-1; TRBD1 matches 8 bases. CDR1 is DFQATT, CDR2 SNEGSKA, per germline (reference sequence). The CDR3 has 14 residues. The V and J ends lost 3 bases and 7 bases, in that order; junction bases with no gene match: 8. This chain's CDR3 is CSARQDRVNQPQHF. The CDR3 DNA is TGCAGTGCTAGGCAGGACAGGGTCAACCAGCCCCAGCATTTT.

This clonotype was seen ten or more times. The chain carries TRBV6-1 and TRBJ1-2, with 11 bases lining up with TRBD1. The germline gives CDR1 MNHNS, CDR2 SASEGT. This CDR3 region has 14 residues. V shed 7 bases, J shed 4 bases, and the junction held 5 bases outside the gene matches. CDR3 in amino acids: CASTGTGGLYGYTF. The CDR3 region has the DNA TGTGCCAGCACGGGGACAGGGGGTCTCTATGGCTACACCTTC.

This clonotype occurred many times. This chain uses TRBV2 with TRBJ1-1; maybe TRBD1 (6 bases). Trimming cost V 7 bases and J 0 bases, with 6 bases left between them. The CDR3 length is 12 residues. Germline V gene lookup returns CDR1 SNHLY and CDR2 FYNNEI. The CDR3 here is CASNRVNTEAFF. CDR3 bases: TGTGCCAGCAACAGGGTGAACACTGAAGCTTTCTTT.

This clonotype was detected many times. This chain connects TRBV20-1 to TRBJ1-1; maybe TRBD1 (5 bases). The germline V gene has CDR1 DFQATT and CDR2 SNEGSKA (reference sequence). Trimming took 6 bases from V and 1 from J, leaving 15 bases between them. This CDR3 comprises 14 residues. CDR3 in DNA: TGCAGTGCGGGTCGCGGGGCCCAGAACACTGAAGCTTTCTTT. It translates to CSAGRGAQNTEAFF.

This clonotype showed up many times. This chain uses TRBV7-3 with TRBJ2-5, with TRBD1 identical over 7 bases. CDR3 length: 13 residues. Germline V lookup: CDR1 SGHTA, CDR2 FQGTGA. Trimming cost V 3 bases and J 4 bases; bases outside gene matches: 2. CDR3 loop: CASSLGTAETQYF. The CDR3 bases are TGTGCCAGCAGCTTGGGGACAGCAGAGACCCAGTACTTC.

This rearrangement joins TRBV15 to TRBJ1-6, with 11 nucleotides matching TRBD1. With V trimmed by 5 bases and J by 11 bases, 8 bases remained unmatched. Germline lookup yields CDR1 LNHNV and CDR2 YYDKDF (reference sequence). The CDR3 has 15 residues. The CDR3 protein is CATSGEDRGRTPLHF. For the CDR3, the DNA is TGTGCCACCAGCGGCGAGGACAGGGGGCGTACACCCCTCCACTTT. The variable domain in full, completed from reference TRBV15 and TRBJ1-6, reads DAMVIQNPRYQVTQFGKPVTLSCSQTLNHNVMYWYQQKSSQAPKLLFHYYDKDFNNEADTPDNFQSRRPNTSFCFLDIRSPGLGDTAMYLCATSGEDRGRTPLHFGNGTRLTVT.

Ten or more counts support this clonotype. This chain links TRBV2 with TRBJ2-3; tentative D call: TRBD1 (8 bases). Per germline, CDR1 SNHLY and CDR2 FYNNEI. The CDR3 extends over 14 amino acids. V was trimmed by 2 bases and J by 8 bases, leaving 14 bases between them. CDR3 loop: CASSETTGGVTQYF. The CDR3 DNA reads TGTGCCAGCAGTGAAACCACAGGGGGGGTTACGCAGTATTTT.

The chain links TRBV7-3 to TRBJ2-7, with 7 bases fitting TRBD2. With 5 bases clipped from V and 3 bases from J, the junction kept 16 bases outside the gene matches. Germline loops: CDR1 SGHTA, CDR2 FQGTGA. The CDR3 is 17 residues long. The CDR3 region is CASSPRARLGGVYEQYF. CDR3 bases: TGTGCCAGCAGCCCCCGCGCCCGTTTGGGGGGGGTCTACGAGCAGTACTTC.

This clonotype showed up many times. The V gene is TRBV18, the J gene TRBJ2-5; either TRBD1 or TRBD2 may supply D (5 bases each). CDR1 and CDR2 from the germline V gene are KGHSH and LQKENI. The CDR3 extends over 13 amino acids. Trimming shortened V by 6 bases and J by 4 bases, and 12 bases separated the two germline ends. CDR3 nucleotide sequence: TGTGCCAGCTCGATCGGGGCAAGAGAGACCCAGTACTTC. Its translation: CASSIGARETQYF.

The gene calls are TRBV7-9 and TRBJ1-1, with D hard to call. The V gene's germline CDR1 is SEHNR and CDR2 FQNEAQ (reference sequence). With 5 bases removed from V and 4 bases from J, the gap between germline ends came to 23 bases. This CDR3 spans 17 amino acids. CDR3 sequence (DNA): TGTGCCAGCAGCCCACCCACCGCGGTGGGAGAGTTCACTGAAGCTTTCTTT. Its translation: CASSPPTAVGEFTEAFF. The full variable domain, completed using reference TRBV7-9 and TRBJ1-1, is DTGVSQNPRHKITKRGQNVTFRCDPISEHNRLYWYRQTLGQGPEFLTYFQNEAQLEKSRLLSDRFSAERPKGSFSTLEIQRTEQGDSAMYLCASSPPTAVGEFTEAFFGQGTRLTVV.

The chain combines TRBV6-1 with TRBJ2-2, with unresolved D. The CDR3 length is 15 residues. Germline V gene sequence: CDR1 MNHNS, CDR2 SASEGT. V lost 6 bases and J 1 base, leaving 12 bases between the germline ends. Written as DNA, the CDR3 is TGTGCCAGCAGCGCGAACTGGGGGAACACCGGGGAGCTGTTTTTT. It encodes CASSANWGNTGELFF.

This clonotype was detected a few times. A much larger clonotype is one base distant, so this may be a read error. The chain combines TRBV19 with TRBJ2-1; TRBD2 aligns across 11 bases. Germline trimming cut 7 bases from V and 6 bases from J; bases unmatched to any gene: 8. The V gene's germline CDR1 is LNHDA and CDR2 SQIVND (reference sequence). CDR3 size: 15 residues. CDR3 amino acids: CASTTTSGIFNEQFF. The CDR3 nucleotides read TGTGCCAGTACCACGACTAGCGGGATATTCAATGAGCAGTTCTTC.

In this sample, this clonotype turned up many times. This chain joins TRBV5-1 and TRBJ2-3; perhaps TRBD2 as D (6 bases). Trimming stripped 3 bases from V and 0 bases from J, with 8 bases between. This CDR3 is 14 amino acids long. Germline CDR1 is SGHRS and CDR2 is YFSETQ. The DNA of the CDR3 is TGCGCCAGCAGCTCGGAGGGCAGCACAGATACGCAGTATTTT. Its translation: CASSSEGSTDTQYF. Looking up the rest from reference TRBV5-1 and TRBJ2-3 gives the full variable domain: KAGVTQTPRYLIKTRGQQVTLSCSPISGHRSVSWYQQTPGQGLQFLFEYFSETQRNKGNFPGRFSGRQFSNSRSEMNVSTLELGDSALYLCASSSEGSTDTQYFGPGTRLTVL.

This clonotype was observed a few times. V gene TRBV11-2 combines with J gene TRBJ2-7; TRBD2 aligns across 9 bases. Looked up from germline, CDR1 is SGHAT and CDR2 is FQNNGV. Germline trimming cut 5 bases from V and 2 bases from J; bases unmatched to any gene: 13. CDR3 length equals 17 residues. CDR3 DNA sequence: TGTGCCAGCAGCCCAAGCCTCGCGCGGGAGGGCCCCTACGAGCAGTACTTC. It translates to CASSPSLAREGPYEQYF.

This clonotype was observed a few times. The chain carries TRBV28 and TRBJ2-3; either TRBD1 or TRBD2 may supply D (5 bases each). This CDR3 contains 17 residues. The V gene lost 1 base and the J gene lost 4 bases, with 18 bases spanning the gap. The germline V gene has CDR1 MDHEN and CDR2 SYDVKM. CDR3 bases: TGTGCCAGCAGTTTATTGGGTGGGGGTTTGGTCCCAGATACGCAGTATTTT. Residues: CASSLLGGGLVPDTQYF.